Below are 28 T cell receptor beta chains sequenced from a single sample in a study of blood T cell repertoires in COVID-19. Profiled with immunoSEQ multiplex PCR; TCRdb holds only in-frame clones, not every one. The sample includes roughly 280,000 clones, around 90% of them seen just once. Sequencing was done on a sample of peripheral blood. Source of these receptors: a woman aged 45-65 years who had recovered from COVID-19.

DNA of the CDR3: TGTGCCAGCAGCTTAAAAGGGACAGGAGGATTCCACGAGCAGTACTTC. Translated: CASSLKGTGGFHEQYF. The V call is TRBV7-3, the J call TRBJ2-7, with 8 bases matching TRBD1. The V gene end was trimmed by 1 base and the J gene end by 5 bases; junction bases not matched to a gene: 10. This CDR3 region has 16 residues. Germline V gene sequence: CDR1 SGHTA, CDR2 FQGTGA.

This chain joins TRBV6-2 or TRBV6-3 and TRBJ1-1; D is possibly TRBD1 (5 bases). Germline-derived CDR1 and CDR2 are MNHEY and SVGEGT. The CDR3 has 12 residues. V lost 1 base and J lost 7, with 7 bases in between. This chain's CDR3 is CASSYFTGEAFF. CDR3 DNA: TGTGCCAGCAGTTACTTCACAGGTGAAGCTTTCTTT.

In DNA form, the CDR3 reads TGTGCCAGCAGTGAAGCGCGACAGAAGTCCTACGAGCAGTACTTC. Its translation is CASSEARQKSYEQYF. The J gene is TRBJ2-7, the V gene TRBV2; D is perhaps TRBD1 (5 bases). This CDR3 is 15 amino acids long. Germline loops: CDR1 SNHLY, CDR2 FYNNEI. The V end was cut by 0 bases, the J end by 1 base, with 10 bases between.

This clone was found a few times. V usage is TRBV4-1 and J usage is TRBJ2-1; 11 bases agree with TRBD1. This CDR3 region has 17 residues. With 3 bases clipped from V and 4 bases from J, the junction kept 8 bases outside the gene matches. The germline gives CDR1 MGHRA, CDR2 YSYEKL. The CDR3 sequence: CASSHDGQGARYNEQFF. CDR3 DNA sequence: TGCGCCAGCAGCCATGATGGACAGGGGGCGCGATACAATGAGCAGTTCTTC.

The rearrangement joins TRBV5-1 to TRBJ2-5; 14 nucleotides match TRBD2. The germline V gene has CDR1 SGHRS and CDR2 YFSETQ. CDR3 length equals 18 residues. With 4 bases clipped from V and 0 bases from J, the junction kept 8 bases outside the gene matches. For the CDR3, the DNA is TGCGCCAGCAGCGCGACTAGCGGGGGGGCCGCGTACCAAGAGACCCAGTACTTC. Its protein product is CASSATSGGAAYQETQYF.

The chain joins TRBV7-2 to TRBJ2-1, with 8 bases lining up with TRBD2. This CDR3 spans 15 amino acids. With V trimmed by 1 base and J by 3 bases, 2 bases remained unmatched. Germline values: CDR1 SGHTA, CDR2 FQGNSA. In nucleotides, the CDR3 is TGTGCCAGCAGCTTAGATCGGGGGGGCTACAATGAGCAGTTCTTC. Protein: CASSLDRGGYNEQFF. The complete variable domain, with remaining parts taken from reference TRBV7-2 and TRBJ2-1, reads GAGVSQSPSNKVTEKGKDVELRCDPISGHTALYWYRQSLGQGLEFLIYFQGNSAPDKSGLPSDRFSAERTGGSVSTLTIQRTQQEDSAVYLCASSLDRGGYNEQFFGPGTRLTVL.

On this clone itself: Distinct nucleotide sequences in the sample also encode this CDR3. The genes are TRBV3-1 (or the pseudogene TRBV3-2) and TRBJ2-2; tentatively, D is TRBD2 (6 bases). The germline gives CDR1 LGHDT, CDR2 YNNKEL (reference sequence). Trimming took 4 bases from V and 5 from J, leaving 11 bases between them. There are 14 residues in the CDR3. In nucleotides, the CDR3 is TGTGCCAGCAGCCCGGGACTCCTAACCGGGGAGCTGTTTTTT. Its translation: CASSPGLLTGELFF.

The chain combines TRBV6-5 with TRBJ1-2; 7 nucleotides line up with TRBD1. The CDR3 is 13 amino acids. V trimming: 7 bases; J trimming: 7 bases; junction bases outside the gene matches: 9. Looked up from germline, CDR1 is MNHEY and CDR2 is SVGAGI. DNA of the CDR3: TGTGCCAGCAAGTCAAGACAGGGAAGTGGCTACACCTTC. This sequence encodes CASKSRQGSGYTF.

The rearrangement uses TRBV5-1 and TRBJ2-5; 13 nucleotides match TRBD2. CDR1 and CDR2 from the germline V gene are SGHRS and YFSETQ. CDR3 length: 16 residues. Trimming at V came to 4 bases and at J to 1 base, leaving 4 bases not matched to a gene. CDR3 residues: CASSPGLAGPQETQYF. CDR3 nucleotide sequence: TGCGCCAGCAGCCCGGGACTAGCGGGACCCCAAGAGACCCAGTACTTC. Drawing the rest from reference TRBV5-1 and TRBJ2-5, the complete variable domain is KAGVTQTPRYLIKTRGQQVTLSCSPISGHRSVSWYQQTPGQGLQFLFEYFSETQRNKGNFPGRFSGRQFSNSRSEMNVSTLELGDSALYLCASSPGLAGPQETQYFGPGTRLLVL.

The chain uses TRBV4-1 and TRBJ1-2, with D hard to call. Trimming shortened V by 2 bases and J by 4 bases, and 14 bases separated the two germline ends. In germline, CDR1 is MGHRA, CDR2 YSYEKL. The CDR3 runs 15 residues. CDR3 amino acids: CASSQTQAISYGYTF. In nucleotides, the CDR3 is TGCGCCAGCAGCCAAACCCAGGCAATCTCCTATGGCTACACCTTC.

V and J are TRBV7-2 and TRBJ1-4; D uncertain. CDR3 size: 13 residues. V was shortened by 3 bases and J by 7 bases, with 9 bases between the two germline ends. The V gene's germline CDR1 is SGHTA and CDR2 FQGNSA. CDR3 amino acids: CASSFSPGEKLFF. The CDR3 DNA reads as TGTGCCAGCAGCTTCTCCCCGGGTGAAAAACTGTTTTTT.

This clone was counted between two and nine times. The chain combines TRBV7-3 with TRBJ1-1; D gene uncertain. V lost 1 base to trimming and J lost 3 bases, with 12 bases between them. Germline V CDR1 and CDR2: SGHTA, FQGTGA. The CDR3 contains 15 residues. This CDR3 reads CASSLNSLFDTEAFF. As DNA, the CDR3 is TGTGCCAGCAGCTTAAACAGCCTCTTTGACACTGAAGCTTTCTTT.

The CDR3 loop is CASRPTGAGGNTIYF. As DNA, the CDR3 is TGTGCCAGCAGGCCTACAGGGGCTGGCGGAAACACCATATATTTT. The V gene is TRBV5-5, the J gene TRBJ1-3; 7 nucleotides line up with TRBD1. Trimming at V came to 5 bases and at J to 4 bases, leaving 9 bases not matched to a gene. Germline V gene lookup returns CDR1 SGHKS and CDR2 YYEKEE (reference sequence). The CDR3 has 15 residues. The full variable domain, in which reference TRBV5-5 and TRBJ1-3 provide the parts outside the CDR3, is DAGVTQSPTHLIKTRGQQVTLRCSPISGHKSVSWYQQVLGQGPQFIFQYYEKEERGRGNFPDRFSARQFPNYSSELNVNALLLGDSALYLCASRPTGAGGNTIYFGEGSWLTVV.

The chain couples TRBV27 to TRBJ1-4; the match to TRBD1 covers 7 bases. The CDR3 totals 18 residues. Germline values: CDR1 MNHEY, CDR2 SMNVEV (reference sequence). The junction had 13 bases not matched to a gene; V was cut back by 6 bases and J by 0 bases. The CDR3 nucleotides read TGTGCCAGCAGAGCAAATAACAGGGGACCTCCAACTAATGAAAAACTGTTTTTT. The encoded protein is CASRANNRGPPTNEKLFF.

V usage is TRBV5-4 and J usage is TRBJ1-3, with 9 nucleotides matching TRBD1. The ends lost 3 bases at V and 3 bases at J; junction bases unmatched: 10. The germline V gene has CDR1 SGHNT and CDR2 YYREEE (reference sequence). CDR3 length: 17 amino acids. CDR3 DNA: TGTGCCAGCAGCTACTCGGACAGGGGAAGGGGTGGAAACACCATATATTTT. As protein: CASSYSDRGRGGNTIYF.

The J gene is TRBJ2-7, the V gene TRBV9, with 9 bases aligning to TRBD1. CDR3 length: 16 residues. From germline, CDR1 is SGDLS and CDR2 YYNGEE. V shed 3 bases, J shed 7 bases, and the junction held 14 bases outside the gene matches. The CDR3 DNA follows: TGTGCCAGCAGCGAGAACCCCGGGACAGGGTTGCATGAGCAGTACTTC. As protein: CASSENPGTGLHEQYF.

The count of this clone is one. An end of the junction differs from the germline gene, which may be a read error. This chain links TRBV29-1 with TRBJ2-1, with 8 bases that match TRBD1. Per the germline V gene, CDR1 is SQVTM and CDR2 is ANQGSEA. There are 14 residues in the CDR3. The CDR3: CSVEGQGSYNEQFF. The CDR3 DNA reads TGCAGCGTAGAAGGACAGGGCTCCTACAATGAGCAGTTCTTC.

This chain joins TRBV4-1 and TRBJ2-3; 8 bases line up with TRBD1. CDR3 length equals 16 residues. CDR1 and CDR2 (germline): MGHRA, YSYEKL. The CDR3 loop is CATWGRGPVGIDTQYF. The DNA for the CDR3 is TGCGCAACGTGGGGCAGGGGGCCGGTAGGGATAGATACGCAGTATTTT.

The J gene is TRBJ2-3, the V gene TRBV2, with a tentative D call TRBD1 (6 bases). CDR1 and CDR2 from the germline V gene are SNHLY and FYNNEI. CDR3 size: 15 residues. V was shortened by 5 bases and J by 4 bases, with 16 bases between the two germline ends. CDR3 protein: CASSQQGGTADTQYF. The CDR3 DNA reads as TGTGCCAGCAGTCAGCAAGGGGGTACGGCAGATACGCAGTATTTT.

V and J are TRBV27 and TRBJ2-1, with 14 bases aligning to TRBD2. The CDR3 has 21 residues. J gave up 9 bases and V 6 bases, and 25 bases lay outside the gene matches. Germline V lookup: CDR1 MNHEY, CDR2 SMNVEV (reference sequence). The CDR3 coding sequence is TGTGCCAGCAGCTCAACCCAGAACACCCCGGGACTAGCGGGGGTTCGCGTTGAGCAGTTCTTC. This codes for CASSSTQNTPGLAGVRVEQFF.

The chain combines TRBV11-2 with TRBJ2-2; TRBD1 aligns across 11 bases. This CDR3 is built from 17 residues. V lost 4 bases to trimming and J lost 5 bases; unmatched junction nucleotides: 9. CDR1 and CDR2 (germline): SGHAT, FQNNGV. The CDR3 DNA reads TGTGCCAGCAGCTCACCCCGGGGGACAGGGGGTACCGGGGAGCTGTTTTTT. This sequence encodes CASSSPRGTGGTGELFF.

This clone was observed a handful of times. This rearrangement joins TRBV7-9 to TRBJ2-1; TRBD1 might be the D (5 bases). The V end was cut by 5 bases, the J end by 8 bases, with 10 bases between. The length of the CDR3 is 12 residues. Germline V gene data show CDR1 as SEHNR and CDR2 as FQNEAQ (reference sequence). DNA of the CDR3: TGTGCCAGCAGCCCCCAAGGGGATGAGCAGTTCTTC. This sequence encodes CASSPQGDEQFF. Full variable domain (missing parts from reference TRBV7-9 and TRBJ2-1): DTGVSQNPRHKITKRGQNVTFRCDPISEHNRLYWYRQTLGQGPEFLTYFQNEAQLEKSRLLSDRFSAERPKGSFSTLEIQRTEQGDSAMYLCASSPQGDEQFFGPGTRLTVL.

This clone was recorded only once. The rearrangement joins TRBV19 to TRBJ2-2; D remains unclear. CDR3 length equals 13 residues. The germline V gene has CDR1 LNHDA and CDR2 SQIVND (reference sequence). V shed 3 bases and J shed 5 bases, with 7 bases lying between them. The CDR3 nucleotides read TGTGCCAGTAGTATTGCCCTAACCGGGGAGCTGTTTTTT. This gives the protein CASSIALTGELFF.

DNA of the CDR3: TGTGCCTGGGGGGGACAGACCACTGAAGCTTTCTTT. It codes for CAWGGQTTEAFF. The chain employs TRBV30 and TRBJ1-1; 7 nucleotides align to TRBD1. There are 12 residues in the CDR3. The V segment lost 5 bases and the J segment 4 bases; nucleotides outside the gene matches: 4. Germline lookup yields CDR1 GTSNPN and CDR2 SVGIG (reference sequence).

This clone has just one count. The chain combines TRBV4-1 with TRBJ2-1; 8 bases fit TRBD1. Trimming took 4 bases from V and 6 from J; bases not matched to a gene: 8. This CDR3 is 15 amino acids long. Germline CDR1 reads MGHRA; CDR2 reads YSYEKL. CDR3 DNA sequence: TGCGCCAGCAGCCTTGACAGGGGAAGCAGCAATGAGCAGTTCTTC. Its protein is CASSLDRGSSNEQFF.

The rearrangement links TRBV7-9 to TRBJ1-1; D is undetermined. The CDR3 length is 14 residues. The V end was cut by 5 bases, the J end by 6 bases, with 16 bases between. Germline V gives CDR1 SEHNR, CDR2 FQNEAQ (reference sequence). In DNA, the CDR3 is TGTGCCAGCAGCCCCCAACTTAGTCTATCTGAAGCTTTCTTT. Translating it yields CASSPQLSLSEAFF.

This clone was observed a single time. The chain joins TRBV6-5 to TRBJ2-7; D perhaps matches TRBD1 (6 bases). The CDR3 runs to 15 residues. V lost 7 bases, J lost 3 bases, and 19 bases lay in between. CDR1 is MNHEY, CDR2 SVGAGI, per germline. The CDR3 nucleotides read TGTGCCAGCATCCGAAACAGGGTCCTTATCTACGAGCAGTACTTC. Encoded protein: CASIRNRVLIYEQYF.

The rearrangement joins TRBV5-1 to TRBJ1-6; D gene unclear. V was cut by 0 bases and J by 7 bases, with 11 bases left in between. Per germline, CDR1 SGHRS and CDR2 YFSETQ. The CDR3 is 15 residues long. Written as DNA, the CDR3 is TGCGCCAGCAGCTTGGGGACGGGAGGAAATTCACCCCTCCACTTT. Residues: CASSLGTGGNSPLHF.